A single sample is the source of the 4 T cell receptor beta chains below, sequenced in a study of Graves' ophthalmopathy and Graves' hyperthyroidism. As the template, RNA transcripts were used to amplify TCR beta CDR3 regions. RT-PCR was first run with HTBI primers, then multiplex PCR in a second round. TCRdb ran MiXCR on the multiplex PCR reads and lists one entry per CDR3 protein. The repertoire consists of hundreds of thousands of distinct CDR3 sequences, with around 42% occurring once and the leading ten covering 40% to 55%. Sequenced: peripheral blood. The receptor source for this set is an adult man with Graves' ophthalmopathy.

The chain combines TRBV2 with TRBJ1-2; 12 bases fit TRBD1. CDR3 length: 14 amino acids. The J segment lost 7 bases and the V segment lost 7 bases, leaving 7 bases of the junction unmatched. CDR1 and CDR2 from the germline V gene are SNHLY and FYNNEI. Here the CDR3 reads CASTQGTGGSGYTF. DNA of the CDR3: TGTGCCAGCACCCAGGGGACAGGGGGCTCTGGCTACACCTTC. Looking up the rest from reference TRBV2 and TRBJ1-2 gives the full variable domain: EPEVTQTPSHQVTQMGQEVILRCVPISNHLYFYWYRQILGQKVEFLVSFYNNEISEKSEIFDDQFSVERPDGSNFTLKIRSTKLEDSAMYFCASTQGTGGSGYTFGSGTRLTVV.

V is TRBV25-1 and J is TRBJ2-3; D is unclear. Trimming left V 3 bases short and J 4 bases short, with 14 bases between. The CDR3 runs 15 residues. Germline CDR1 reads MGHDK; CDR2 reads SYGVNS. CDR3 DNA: TGTGCCAGCAGTGATGGTGGGATTGGGTCAGATACGCAGTATTTT. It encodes CASSDGGIGSDTQYF.

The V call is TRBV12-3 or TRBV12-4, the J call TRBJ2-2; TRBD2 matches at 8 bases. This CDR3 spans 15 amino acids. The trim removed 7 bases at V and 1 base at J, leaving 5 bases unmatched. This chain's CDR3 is CASIPGGRNTGELFF. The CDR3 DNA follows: TGTGCCAGCATACCGGGAGGGCGGAACACCGGGGAGCTGTTTTTT.

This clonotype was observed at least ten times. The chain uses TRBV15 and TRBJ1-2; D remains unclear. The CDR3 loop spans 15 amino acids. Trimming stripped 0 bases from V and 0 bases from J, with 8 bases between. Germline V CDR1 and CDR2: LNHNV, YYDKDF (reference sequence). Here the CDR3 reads CATSRERESNYGYTF. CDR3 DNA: TGTGCCACCAGCAGAGAAAGGGAATCTAACTATGGCTACACCTTC.